Below, 11 T cell receptor beta chains from the same sample are listed, as sequenced in a study of control samples from healthy donors and cancer patients. Sequencing used immunoSEQ multiplex PCR; TCRdb keeps in-frame clones, though not all of them. Here the sample spans about 130,000 clones, less than 95% being singletons. The sample was blood. The receptors stem from a man aged 30 to 45 in good health.

The genes are TRBV3-1 (or the pseudogene TRBV3-2) and TRBJ2-3; D might be TRBD2 (7 bases). V was trimmed by 0 bases and J by 5 bases, leaving 15 bases between them. Germline CDR1 and CDR2: LGHDT and YNNKEL (reference sequence). The CDR3 is 16 amino acids. In nucleotides, the CDR3 is TGTGCCAGCAGCCAAGAGGGAGGGGGGGCAAGAGATACGCAGTATTTT. This codes for CASSQEGGGARDTQYF.

CDR3 nucleotide sequence: TGTGCCAGCAGTTTAAACGGCAATCAGCCCCAGCATTTT. It codes for CASSLNGNQPQHF. The V and J genes are TRBV27 and TRBJ1-5, with D unclear. Trimming pared 2 bases from V and 2 bases from J, leaving 4 bases between. From germline, CDR1 is MNHEY and CDR2 SMNVEV (reference sequence). This CDR3 is built from 13 residues.

This clone came up once. The chain is built from TRBV2 and TRBJ2-2; D uncertain. Trimming took off 7 bases at V and 6 bases at J, with 12 bases between the two ends. The CDR3 length is 13 residues. Germline V gene sequence: CDR1 SNHLY, CDR2 FYNNEI. The CDR3 loop is CASTPPAPGELFF. The CDR3 region has the DNA TGTGCCAGCACCCCGCCCGCACCCGGGGAGCTGTTTTTT.

V and J are TRBV29-1 and TRBJ2-1, with D uncertain. V was clipped by 4 bases and J by 1 base, with 5 bases between them. The CDR3 has 12 residues. Germline-derived CDR1 and CDR2 are SQVTM and ANQGSEA. The CDR3 region is CSVAESYNEQFF. DNA for the CDR3: TGCAGCGTTGCAGAATCCTACAATGAGCAGTTCTTC.

The chain has TRBV5-1 and TRBJ1-3; tentative D call: TRBD1 (6 bases). Germline V gene data show CDR1 as SGHRS and CDR2 as YFSETQ. The CDR3 is made up of 16 amino acids. Trimming removed 4 bases at V and 4 bases at J, with 18 bases between. The CDR3 sequence is CASSRKYPGQGNTIYF. In DNA form, the CDR3 reads TGCGCCAGCAGCCGGAAATATCCCGGACAGGGAAACACCATATATTTT. Drawing the rest from reference TRBV5-1 and TRBJ1-3, the complete variable domain is KAGVTQTPRYLIKTRGQQVTLSCSPISGHRSVSWYQQTPGQGLQFLFEYFSETQRNKGNFPGRFSGRQFSNSRSEMNVSTLELGDSALYLCASSRKYPGQGNTIYFGEGSWLTVV.

V gene TRBV28 combines with J gene TRBJ1-5, with TRBD1 identical over 7 bases. Germline assignment: CDR1 MDHEN and CDR2 SYDVKM. This CDR3 contains 14 residues. J lost 9 bases, V lost 7 bases, and 12 bases had no gene match. CDR3 DNA sequence: TGTGCCAGCAAGGGTTCGACAGGGTGGCTGCCCCAGCATTTT. Amino acid sequence: CASKGSTGWLPQHF.

This chain joins TRBV7-2 and TRBJ2-1, with 8 bases lining up with TRBD1. Per the germline V gene, CDR1 is SGHTA and CDR2 is FQGNSA. The CDR3 is made up of 18 amino acids. The V gene end was trimmed by 0 bases and the J gene end by 5 bases; junction bases not matched to a gene: 12. CDR3 in amino acids: CASSLALSGGFRDNEQFF. Here the CDR3 DNA reads TGTGCCAGCAGCTTAGCGTTATCAGGGGGCTTTCGAGACAATGAGCAGTTCTTC.

V is TRBV15 and J is TRBJ1-1; D call uncertain. The CDR3 runs 14 residues. V shed 1 base and J shed 1 base, with 7 bases lying between them. The germline CDR1 and CDR2 sequences are LNHNV and YYDKDF (reference sequence). DNA for the CDR3: TGTGCCACCAGCAGAGGTGGTGGGAACACTGAAGCTTTCTTT. Encoded protein: CATSRGGGNTEAFF.

The genes are TRBV2 and TRBJ1-1; no firm D call. Trimming shortened V by 8 bases and J by 5 bases, and 12 bases separated the two germline ends. There are 12 residues in the CDR3. Germline CDR1 is SNHLY and CDR2 is FYNNEI. DNA for the CDR3: TGTGCCAGCTTGCGGGCCCGGACTGAAGCTTTCTTT. Translation gives CASLRARTEAFF.

This chain links TRBV11-2 with TRBJ2-7; the match to TRBD1 covers 8 bases. V lost 0 bases to trimming and J lost 3 bases; unmatched junction nucleotides: 16. The CDR3 runs 19 residues. CDR1 SGHAT and CDR2 FQNNGV come from the germline V gene. The CDR3 spells CASSLDSGPRGLKHYEQYF. The CDR3 nucleotides are TGTGCCAGCAGCTTAGATTCCGGGCCCAGGGGGCTCAAACACTACGAGCAGTACTTC.

The rearrangement uses TRBV19 and TRBJ2-6; TRBD1 might be the D (6 bases). CDR1 is LNHDA, CDR2 SQIVND, per germline (reference sequence). CDR3 length: 15 residues. Trimming removed 10 bases at V and 4 bases at J, with 17 bases between. For the CDR3, the DNA is TGTGCCATTGCGCAGGGGTCTTCGGGGGCCAACGTCCTGACTTTC. It is translated as CAIAQGSSGANVLTF.